This T cell receptor beta chain originates from a study of cytomegalovirus exposure and HLA in healthy donors. TCRdb's copy holds only in-frame clones and misses some; the assay was immunoSEQ multiplex PCR. The sample shows under 75,000 clones, over 90% of them seen only once. This clone was recorded once. Germline V gives CDR1 KGHSH, CDR2 LQKENI. V was pared by 4 bases and J by 3 bases, with 6 bases of the junction left unmatched. The CDR3 runs to 15 residues. The receptor comes from a woman aged 18 to 35 in good health and CMV-seropositive. Sequencing was performed on PBMCs. This chain uses TRBV18 with TRBJ2-3, with TRBD2 matching 8 bases. The CDR3 DNA is TGTGCCAGCTCACTTGGACTAGCAGGAACAGATACGCAGTATTTT. Translation gives CASSLGLAGTDTQYF.